This T cell receptor (beta chain) was sequenced in a study of blood T cell repertoires in COVID-19. Produced via immunoSEQ multiplex PCR; TCRdb's table is partial and in-frame only. The sample includes roughly 200,000 clones, more than 75% seen only once; the top ten take less than 9.5%. The CDR3 is 14 residues long. V was pared by 4 bases and J by 3 bases, with 12 bases between. Germline V gene data show CDR1 as WSHSY and CDR2 as SAAADI. This rearrangement joins TRBV10-2 to TRBJ1-1, with D possibly matching TRBD1 (5 bases). The sequence came from a woman older than 75 with COVID-19, enrolled during active disease. The specimen sequenced was peripheral blood. CDR3 bases: TGCGCCAGCAGTGCGGGGGGTGATCACACTGAAGCTTTCTTT. Translation gives CASSAGGDHTEAFF.